This T cell receptor beta chain originates from a study of blood T cell repertoires in COVID-19. This CDR3 is 14 amino acids long. The ends were cut back, 2 bases at V and 0 bases at J, with 8 bases in the middle. The germline V gene encodes CDR1 SGHNT and CDR2 YYREEE (reference sequence). The table came from immunoSEQ multiplex PCR; TCRdb's copy has only in-frame clones and leaves some out. The table shows roughly 34,000 clones, with almost 85% occurring only once. V and J are TRBV5-4 and TRBJ2-5; D not resolved. Sequenced sample: peripheral blood. The TCR sequence derives from an elderly man with active COVID-19. The CDR3 region has the DNA TGTGCCAGCAGCTTCAGTGGCAACCAAGAGACCCAGTACTTC. It yields the protein CASSFSGNQETQYF. The variable domain in full, with the rest retrieved from reference TRBV5-4 and TRBJ2-5, is ETGVTQSPTHLIKTRGQQVTLRCSSQSGHNTVSWYQQALGQGPQFIFQYYREEENGRGNFPPRFSGLQFPNYSSELNVNALELDDSALYLCASSFSGNQETQYFGPGTRLLVL.